This TCR beta chain came from a study of T cell responses to AZD1222 COVID-19 vaccine. Study results and caveats: The study found Spike-specific TCR breadth and depth rose after two AZD1222 doses.

Germline V gives CDR1 SGHDN, CDR2 FVKESK. This CDR3 is built from 14 residues. V was cut by 0 bases and J by 7 bases, with 9 bases left in between. Turning to this clone: Its specificity is not known.

Libraries were prepared by immunoSEQ multiplex PCR; TCRdb keeps only in-frame clonotypes and omits some of them. The table shows about 130,000 clones, with approximately 88% occurring only once. The V and J genes are TRBV14 and TRBJ1-4; D not certain. This sample comprised peripheral blood, obtained on day 0 of AZD1222 vaccination. This TCR was recovered from an adult in good health. The CDR3 DNA sequence: TGTGCCAGCAGCCAAGACTCTCGTGGTGAAAAACTGTTTTTT. Amino acid sequence: CASSQDSRGEKLFF.